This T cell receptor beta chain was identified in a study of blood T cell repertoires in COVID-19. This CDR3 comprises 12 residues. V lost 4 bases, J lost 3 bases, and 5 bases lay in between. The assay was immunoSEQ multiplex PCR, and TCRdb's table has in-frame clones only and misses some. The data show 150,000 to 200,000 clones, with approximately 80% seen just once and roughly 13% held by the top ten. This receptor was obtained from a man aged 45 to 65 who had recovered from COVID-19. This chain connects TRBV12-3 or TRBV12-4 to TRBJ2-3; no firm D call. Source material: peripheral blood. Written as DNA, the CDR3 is TGTGCCAGCAGTTGGGCGACAGATACGCAGTATTTT. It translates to CASSWATDTQYF.